This entry lists 15 T cell receptor beta chains sequenced from one sample in a study of blood T cell repertoires in COVID-19. Clones were sequenced by immunoSEQ multiplex PCR, and TCRdb holds only the in-frame ones, with some missing. The sample lists 130,000 to 150,000 clones; around four fifths were seen once. The sequenced material came from peripheral blood. These receptors were collected from a human donor in a cohort sampled during active COVID-19.

The chain has TRBV29-1 and TRBJ1-5; TRBD1 might be the D (5 bases). V was cut by 6 bases and J by 11 bases, with 17 bases left in between. The CDR3 consists of 12 residues. Germline values: CDR1 SQVTM, CDR2 ANQGSEA. DNA of the CDR3: TGCAGCGTCCGGGGGACGGATTGGGCCCAGCATTTT. Residues: CSVRGTDWAQHF.

The chain couples TRBV7-3 to TRBJ2-1; D is ambiguous. Trimming stripped 0 bases from V and 12 bases from J, with 9 bases between. The germline gives CDR1 SGHTA, CDR2 FQGTGA. This CDR3 spans 12 amino acids. CDR3 sequence (DNA): TGTGCCAGCAGCTTAACGTTCGGTGGGCAGTTCTTC. It codes for CASSLTFGGQFF.

CDR3 region: CASSSRTGYNYGYTF. The CDR3 DNA is TGTGCCAGCAGCTCTCGGACAGGTTATAACTATGGCTACACCTTC. The chain joins TRBV14 to TRBJ1-2, with TRBD1 matching over 7 bases. The V and J ends lost 5 bases and 1 base, in that order; junction bases with no gene match: 7. Germline CDR1 SGHDN, CDR2 FVKESK. CDR3 length: 15 residues.

V gene TRBV5-1 combines with J gene TRBJ1-1; TRBD1 is a possible D gene (6 bases). Trimming took 4 bases from V and 0 from J, leaving 13 bases between them. Germline CDR1 and CDR2: SGHRS and YFSETQ. This CDR3 is 15 amino acids long. CDR3: CASSRGGGMNTEAFF. In DNA form, the CDR3 reads TGCGCCAGCAGCAGGGGGGGAGGAATGAACACTGAAGCTTTCTTT.

This rearrangement joins TRBV3-1 (or the pseudogene TRBV3-2) to TRBJ1-1, with TRBD1 matching 7 bases. Trimming took 4 bases from V and 1 from J; bases not matched to a gene: 9. CDR3 length: 16 amino acids. Germline V gene lookup returns CDR1 LGHDT and CDR2 YNNKEL (reference sequence). CDR3 sequence (DNA): TGTGCCAGCAGCCCGCAGGGGGGCAAGACGAACACTGAAGCTTTCTTT. Translated: CASSPQGGKTNTEAFF.

This clone is a singleton in its sample. The V call is TRBV4-3, the J call TRBJ2-7; 7 nucleotides line up with TRBD1. The V gene end was trimmed by 3 bases and the J gene end by 4 bases; junction bases not matched to a gene: 12. CDR3 length equals 16 residues. Germline CDR1 reads LGHNA; CDR2 reads YSLEER. The CDR3: CASSQSDRVGVYEQYF. The CDR3 DNA reads as TGCGCCAGCAGCCAGAGCGACAGGGTGGGAGTGTACGAGCAGTACTTC.

Note on this clone: The CDR3 ends on some other residue instead of the conserved phenylalanine or tryptophan, so this is likely a read error. Because the CDR3's place on the DNA is in doubt, the DNA is left out and the CDR3 is given as listed by TCRdb. The chain recombines TRBV6-2 or TRBV6-3 with TRBJ1-1; no check of the table's D call, TRBD1, against the DNA was made. Germline CDR1 and CDR2: MNHEY and SVGEGT. The CDR3 contains 10 residues when both ends are counted. The CDR3 is CASSRWTGTY.

This chain links TRBV18 with TRBJ2-5; D perhaps matches TRBD2 (5 bases). V was shortened by 5 bases and J by 7 bases, with 20 bases between the two germline ends. Per germline, CDR1 KGHSH and CDR2 LQKENI. The CDR3 sequence is 15 residues long. In nucleotides, the CDR3 is TGTGCCAGCTCATCTCTACCACCAGTCGAGGGGACCCAGTACTTC. Translation gives CASSSLPPVEGTQYF.

V usage is TRBV6-5 and J usage is TRBJ2-1, with D unresolved. The CDR3 totals 11 residues. V was trimmed by 5 bases and J by 9 bases, leaving 8 bases between them. The V gene's germline CDR1 is MNHEY and CDR2 SVGAGI. CDR3 loop: CASSLGGEQFF. The CDR3 DNA follows: TGTGCCAGCAGTCTCGGTGGTGAGCAGTTCTTC.

The chain uses TRBV19 and TRBJ1-5; D perhaps matches TRBD1 (5 bases). CDR3 length equals 15 residues. Germline-derived CDR1 and CDR2 are LNHDA and SQIVND (reference sequence). V was shortened by 4 bases and J by 2 bases, with 12 bases between the two germline ends. The CDR3 DNA sequence: TGTGCCAGTAGTAAAGCGGGGCAGGGCAATCAGCCCCAGCATTTT. Translated: CASSKAGQGNQPQHF.

The chain couples TRBV6-2 or TRBV6-3 to TRBJ2-7; 7 nucleotides align to TRBD1. The CDR3 extends over 13 amino acids. The germline V gene encodes CDR1 MNHEY and CDR2 SVGEGT. J was trimmed by 5 bases and V by 6 bases; bases with no gene match: 7. The CDR3 coding sequence is TGTGCCAGCAGCCTCAACAGGGGCCACGAGCAGTACTTC. Translation gives CASSLNRGHEQYF.

The rearrangement uses TRBV11-3 and TRBJ1-6, with 7 bases that match TRBD1. This CDR3 is built from 18 residues. Germline V gene data show CDR1 as SGHNT and CDR2 as YENEEA. The trim removed 5 bases at V and 0 bases at J, leaving 10 bases unmatched. The CDR3 sequence is CASSTGQDPSSYNSPLHF. For the CDR3, the DNA is TGTGCCAGCAGCACCGGACAGGACCCCAGCTCCTATAATTCACCCCTCCACTTT.

The CDR3, as DNA: TGTGCCAGCAGCGTAGCTACGGGACAGGGAGCGGAGACCCAGTACTTC. As protein: CASSVATGQGAETQYF. This sequence joins TRBV9 and TRBJ2-5; 9 nucleotides match TRBD1. The CDR3 contains 16 residues. CDR1 is SGDLS and CDR2 is YYNGEE in the germline V gene. The J segment lost 5 bases and the V segment lost 0 bases, leaving 8 bases of the junction unmatched.

J is TRBJ1-2 and V is TRBV19, with 8 positions matching TRBD1. Germline V gives CDR1 LNHDA, CDR2 SQIVND (reference sequence). The CDR3 extends over 17 amino acids. V shed 3 bases and J 4 bases; nucleotides not matched to a gene: 13. The CDR3 DNA is TGTGCCAGTAGTATGACCTCGTATCAGGGGGCTAGCTATGGCTACACCTTC. Protein product: CASSMTSYQGASYGYTF.

The chain combines TRBV29-1 with TRBJ2-6, with D perhaps matching TRBD1 (7 bases). Between the trimmed V and J ends, which lost 4 bases and 1 base, there was a span of 14 bases. This CDR3 is built from 16 residues. Germline loops: CDR1 SQVTM, CDR2 ANQGSEA. This CDR3 reads CSVVAAGGSGANVLTF. The CDR3 bases are TGCAGCGTTGTTGCGGCAGGGGGGTCTGGGGCCAACGTCCTGACTTTC.